These 24 T cell receptor beta chains were sequenced from one sample in a study of response to subunit inactivated influenza vaccine. TCRdb recomputed calls from the RT-PCR reads with MiXCR, one row per CDR3 protein. The top ten clones hold 11% of a sample with hundreds of thousands of distinct CDR3 sequences, 11% of them seen once. These data are also associated with another study on T cells expressing NK-cell markers. That report adds: cDNA encoding TCR beta was synthesized via 5'RACE template switching incorporating UMIs.

The sequences come from PBMCs from blood, collected on the day of vaccination. Receptors were obtained from a man in his fifties who received an inactivated influenza vaccine.

This chain joins TRBV6-2 or TRBV6-3 and TRBJ2-3; D is possibly TRBD1 (5 bases). Germline V lookup: CDR1 MNHEY, CDR2 SVGEGT. This CDR3 is built from 18 residues. V lost 0 bases to trimming and J lost 0 bases, with 16 bases between them. CDR3 sequence (DNA): TGTGCCAGCAGTTACTCGACAGACAAACCATCTAGCACAGATACGCAGTATTTT. Protein product: CASSYSTDKPSSTDTQYF.

This clonotype was observed at least ten times. The genes are TRBV20-1 and TRBJ2-7; either TRBD1 or TRBD2 may supply D (5 bases each). Germline CDR1 and CDR2: DFQATT and SNEGSKA (reference sequence). The CDR3 spans 13 residues. Trimming removed 4 bases at V and 5 bases at J, with 15 bases between. The DNA for the CDR3 is TGCAGTGCTAACTGGGACGCCGCTAACGAGCAGTACTTC. Translating gives CSANWDAANEQYF.

A few counts support this clonotype. This rearrangement joins TRBV28 to TRBJ2-2; 8 bases fit TRBD1. V shed 1 base and J 5 bases; nucleotides not matched to a gene: 12. The germline V gene has CDR1 MDHEN and CDR2 SYDVKM. CDR3 size: 18 residues. CDR3 protein: CASSLLARQGLRTGELFF. CDR3 bases: TGTGCCAGCAGTTTATTAGCAAGACAGGGGCTCAGGACCGGGGAGCTGTTTTTT.

This clonotype occurred a few times. This chain connects TRBV20-1 to TRBJ1-6, with D unresolved. The CDR3 totals 14 residues. Germline V gene lookup returns CDR1 DFQATT and CDR2 SNEGSKA (reference sequence). Trimming removed 1 base from V and 7 bases from J, with 11 bases in between. The CDR3 sequence is CSARGETSNSPLHF. The CDR3 nucleotides are TGCAGTGCTAGAGGAGAGACATCAAATTCACCCCTCCACTTT.

The rearrangement joins TRBV4-1 to TRBJ2-7, with 8 nucleotides matching TRBD1. V lost 4 bases and J lost 0; bases outside the gene matches: 5. Germline V lookup: CDR1 MGHRA, CDR2 YSYEKL. The CDR3 runs to 15 residues. The CDR3 spells CASSPHRGDSYEQYF. The DNA of the CDR3 is TGCGCCAGCAGCCCTCACAGGGGGGACTCCTACGAGCAGTACTTC.

The rearrangement links TRBV5-1 to TRBJ2-1; TRBD1 is a possible D gene (6 bases). Trimming removed 5 bases at V and 9 bases at J, with 12 bases between. Germline CDR1 and CDR2: SGHRS and YFSETQ. CDR3 length equals 12 residues. The CDR3 sequence: CASRDSGSEQFF. CDR3 DNA: TGCGCCAGCAGGGACAGCGGAAGTGAGCAGTTCTTC.

The chain employs TRBV4-2 and TRBJ1-2, with D perhaps matching TRBD1 (6 bases). This CDR3 spans 16 amino acids. Trimming removed 0 bases at V and 4 bases at J, with 15 bases between. Looked up from germline, CDR1 is LGHNA and CDR2 is YNFKEQ. Here the CDR3 DNA reads TGTGCCAGCAGCCAAGAAATGACAGGACGGATCTATGGCTACACCTTC. Translating gives CASSQEMTGRIYGYTF.

This clonotype was picked up a small number of times. The rearrangement uses TRBV6-1 and TRBJ1-4; unclear D gene. Germline V gene sequence: CDR1 MNHNS, CDR2 SASEGT. The V and J ends lost 9 bases and 4 bases respectively, with 15 bases between them. This CDR3 has 14 amino acids. CDR3 amino acids: CASLPTGSNEKLFF. For the CDR3, the DNA is TGTGCCAGTCTGCCGACCGGGAGTAATGAAAAACTGTTTTTT.

This clonotype was detected a few times. The V gene is TRBV7-2, the J gene TRBJ2-7; 7 nucleotides line up with TRBD1. Germline assignment: CDR1 SGHTA and CDR2 FQGNSA. J was trimmed by 2 bases and V by 3 bases; bases with no gene match: 7. CDR3 length: 15 amino acids. In nucleotides, the CDR3 is TGTGCCAGCAGCTTCTCCGGGACAGAACCCTACGAGCAGTACTTC. Its protein product is CASSFSGTEPYEQYF.

In its sample, this clonotype was seen a few times. This chain uses TRBV4-1 with TRBJ2-1; 9 bases are a match to TRBD1. Germline V gives CDR1 MGHRA, CDR2 YSYEKL. This CDR3 has 17 residues. V gave up 1 base and J gave up 3 bases; unmatched junction bases: 7. DNA for the CDR3: TGCGCCAGCAGCCAAGTGTTAAACAGGGGGCTCTACAATGAGCAGTTCTTC. Translating it yields CASSQVLNRGLYNEQFF.

This clonotype was observed a few times. The chain employs TRBV9 and TRBJ2-1; D not certain. CDR1 and CDR2 from the germline V gene are SGDLS and YYNGEE. The CDR3 runs to 15 residues. V lost 0 bases and J 4 bases, leaving 11 bases between the germline ends. CDR3: CASSVEEWGYNEQFF. CDR3 coding DNA: TGTGCCAGCAGCGTAGAGGAGTGGGGTTACAATGAGCAGTTCTTC.

There are many counts of this clonotype. V is TRBV27 and J is TRBJ1-2; TRBD1 aligns across 7 bases. This CDR3 has 15 residues. CDR1 MNHEY and CDR2 SMNVEV come from the germline V gene (reference sequence). V dropped 3 bases and J dropped 4; count of bases not matched to a gene: 8. In nucleotides, the CDR3 is TGTGCCAGCAGTTTGTATCAGGGGGACATCTATGGCTACACCTTC. Amino acid sequence: CASSLYQGDIYGYTF.

CDR3 protein: CASNPTGVLTDTQYF. The CDR3 DNA reads TGTGCCAGCAATCCTACAGGCGTCCTCACAGATACGCAGTATTTT. This chain connects TRBV10-3 to TRBJ2-3; tentative D call: TRBD1 (5 bases). The germline CDR1 and CDR2 sequences are ENHRY and SYGVKD. The CDR3 covers 15 residues. The V end was cut by 10 bases, the J end by 2 bases, with 19 bases between.

J is TRBJ2-3 and V is TRBV29-1; 8 bases match TRBD1. J was trimmed by 2 bases and V by 4 bases; bases with no gene match: 2. CDR1 and CDR2 from the germline V gene are SQVTM and ANQGSEA. The CDR3 extends over 13 amino acids. The CDR3 spells CSVGTGPTDTQYF. For the CDR3, the DNA is TGCAGCGTTGGGACAGGGCCCACAGATACGCAGTATTTT.

This clonotype has at least ten counts. The chain recombines TRBV19 with TRBJ2-1; 10 positions agree with TRBD2. The V gene's germline CDR1 is LNHDA and CDR2 SQIVND (reference sequence). The CDR3 covers 16 residues. Losses at the gene ends were 6 bases for V and 8 bases for J; bases not matched to a gene: 13. The CDR3 coding sequence is TGTGCCAGTAGAGGACGGTTAGCGGGAGGTTTCGATGAGCAGTTCTTC. It codes for CASRGRLAGGFDEQFF. Drawing the rest from reference TRBV19 and TRBJ2-1, the complete variable domain is DGGITQSPKYLFRKEGQNVTLSCEQNLNHDAMYWYRQDPGQGLRLIYYSQIVNDFQKGDIAEGYSVSREKKESFPLTVTSAQKNPTAFYLCASRGRLAGGFDEQFFGPGTRLTVL.

The rearrangement uses TRBV5-6 and TRBJ1-1; perhaps TRBD1 as D (6 bases). The CDR3 runs to 15 residues. The V gene lost 2 bases and the J gene lost 1 base, with 12 bases spanning the gap. Germline V gene data show CDR1 as SGHDT and CDR2 as YYEEEE. CDR3 region: CASSLPQGENTEAFF. The CDR3 DNA is TGTGCCAGCAGCTTACCACAGGGAGAGAACACTGAAGCTTTCTTT.

This clonotype has just a few counts. V is TRBV6-5 and J is TRBJ1-2, with a tentative D call TRBD1 (6 bases). The CDR3 is 13 amino acids. The germline gives CDR1 MNHEY, CDR2 SVGAGI. Trimming removed 8 bases from V and 3 bases from J, with 13 bases in between. CDR3 in DNA: TGTGCCAGCTGTTTTACAGGGTACTATGGCTACACCTTC. As protein: CASCFTGYYGYTF.

This clonotype was detected many times. The chain combines TRBV5-1 with TRBJ1-5; D gene unclear. CDR1 is SGHRS, CDR2 YFSETQ, per germline. CDR3 size: 16 residues. V was cut by 4 bases and J by 4 bases, with 18 bases left in between. DNA of the CDR3: TGCGCCAGCAGCCCGGACCGGGCCGACCTAAATCAGCCCCAGCATTTT. Translated, it gives CASSPDRADLNQPQHF.

This clonotype was found a few times. The rearrangement joins TRBV5-1 to TRBJ2-1; 7 bases are a match to TRBD1. Germline trimming cut 3 bases from V and 4 bases from J; bases unmatched to any gene: 1. CDR1 is SGHRS, CDR2 YFSETQ, per germline. The length of the CDR3 is 13 residues. CDR3 bases: TGCGCCAGCAGCTGGACAGGTTACAATGAGCAGTTCTTC. Its translation: CASSWTGYNEQFF.

Note on this clonotype: This may arise from a read error, as a much more abundant clone is one base away. V and J are TRBV3-1 and TRBJ1-5; TRBD1 is a possible D gene (6 bases). In germline, CDR1 is LGHDT, CDR2 YNNKEL (reference sequence). The CDR3 extends over 13 amino acids. V gave up 4 bases and J gave up 3 bases, with 7 bases separating them. In DNA, the CDR3 is TGTGCCAGCAGCCGGGACACCAATCAGCCCCAGCATTTT. Translating it yields CASSRDTNQPQHF.

This clonotype was detected only a few times. The J gene is TRBJ2-7, the V gene TRBV6-1; the D gene is possibly TRBD1 (6 bases). The length of the CDR3 is 15 residues. CDR1 is MNHNS, CDR2 SASEGT, per germline. V dropped 6 bases and J dropped 3 bases, with 18 bases sitting between them. CDR3 in amino acids: CASSSDRTVLYEQYF. In DNA, the CDR3 is TGTGCCAGCAGCTCCGATCGGACAGTTCTCTACGAGCAGTACTTC.

This clonotype was picked up a small number of times. V usage is TRBV10-3 and J usage is TRBJ2-1; 9 positions match TRBD2. Germline values: CDR1 ENHRY, CDR2 SYGVKD. Trimming removed 4 bases from V and 5 bases from J; junction bases left unmatched: 6. The CDR3 spans 15 residues. CDR3 coding DNA: TGTGCCATCAGTGGTCAGCGGGAGGTAAACAATGAGCAGTTCTTC. This encodes CAISGQREVNNEQFF.

This clonotype was seen more than once but under ten times. The J gene is TRBJ1-5, the V gene TRBV28; 8 positions match TRBD1. Germline V CDR1 and CDR2: MDHEN, SYDVKM. Germline trimming cut 5 bases from V and 3 bases from J; bases unmatched to any gene: 12. CDR3 size: 17 residues. CDR3 sequence (DNA): TGTGCCAGCAGTACCCCCCGACAGGGGAGGAACAATCAGCCCCAGCATTTT. Translation: CASSTPRQGRNNQPQHF.

This sequence joins TRBV20-1 and TRBJ1-1, with 7 bases aligning to TRBD1. Germline assignment: CDR1 DFQATT and CDR2 SNEGSKA (reference sequence). CDR3 size: 14 residues. The trim removed 4 bases at V and 5 bases at J, leaving 10 bases unmatched. DNA of the CDR3: TGCAGTGCTACTCAGACAGGGAGATCGACTGAAGCTTTCTTT. Translating it yields CSATQTGRSTEAFF.